This passage covers 25 T cell receptor beta chains from one sample sequenced in a study of cytomegalovirus exposure and HLA in healthy donors. Profiled with immunoSEQ multiplex PCR; TCRdb holds only in-frame clones, not every one. This sample yields fewer than 350,000 clones, of which 88% are seen a single time; around 0.9% belongs to the top ten. Sequences were obtained from PBMCs. Receptors originate from a woman aged 18-30 years in good health and CMV-seronegative.

The chain recombines TRBV25-1 with TRBJ2-1; D is uncertain. V was clipped by 4 bases and J by 7 bases, with 17 bases between them. In germline, CDR1 is MGHDK, CDR2 SYGVNS. The CDR3 loop spans 15 amino acids. The CDR3 DNA sequence: TGTGCCAGCAGTGTTGGGTGGAGTATGACTAATGAGCAGTTCTTC. Its translation is CASSVGWSMTNEQFF. Supplemented by reference TRBV25-1 and TRBJ2-1, the full variable domain reads EADIYQTPRYLVIGTGKKITLECSQTMGHDKMYWYQQDPGMELHLIHYSYGVNSTEKGDLSSESTVSRIRTEHFPLTLESARPSHTSQYLCASSVGWSMTNEQFFGPGTRLTVL.

The chain links TRBV5-4 to TRBJ2-1; TRBD2 matches at 14 bases. The germline V gene has CDR1 SGHNT and CDR2 YYREEE (reference sequence). The CDR3 runs 18 residues. J lost 1 base, V lost 4 bases, and 7 bases had no gene match. CDR3 protein: CASSESGLAGGSYNEQFF. CDR3 DNA sequence: TGTGCCAGCAGCGAAAGCGGACTAGCGGGGGGTTCCTACAATGAGCAGTTCTTC.

V gene TRBV7-3 combines with J gene TRBJ2-2; 8 bases are shared with TRBD1. The CDR3 loop spans 15 amino acids. V was clipped by 5 bases and J by 1 base; unmatched bases: 3. Germline V gives CDR1 SGHTA, CDR2 FQGTGA. The CDR3 DNA reads as TGTGCCAGCAGCCCCAGGGGGCGGAACACCGGGGAGCTGTTTTTT. Its protein is CASSPRGRNTGELFF.

This clone was seen ten or more times. This rearrangement joins TRBV28 to TRBJ2-5; 10 bases agree with TRBD1. The CDR3 runs 15 residues. The J segment lost 5 bases and the V segment lost 2 bases, leaving 5 bases of the junction unmatched. Germline V CDR1 and CDR2: MDHEN, SYDVKM. DNA for the CDR3: TGTGCCAGCAGTTTAGGGACAGGGGTTAGGGAGACCCAGTACTTC. Protein sequence: CASSLGTGVRETQYF.

This clone is a singleton in its sample. The chain is built from TRBV15 and TRBJ1-1; 12 bases are shared with TRBD1. This CDR3 has 11 residues. The germline V gene encodes CDR1 LNHNV and CDR2 YYDKDF (reference sequence). After removal of 8 bases from V and 8 bases from J, the junction contained 0 bases not matched to a gene. CDR3 DNA: TGTGCCACCGGGACAGGGGGCGAAGCTTTCTTT. The encoded protein is CATGTGGEAFF.

This clone was seen more than once but under ten times. In DNA, the CDR3 is TGTGCCAGCACTGGTGTCCTGGCGGATAACAATGAGCAGTTCTTC. Amino acids: CASTGVLADNNEQFF. V is TRBV28 and J is TRBJ2-1; no definite D call. From germline, CDR1 is MDHEN and CDR2 SYDVKM. The CDR3 totals 15 residues. V was cut by 7 bases and J by 5 bases, with 18 bases left in between.

This chain uses TRBV28 with TRBJ2-1, with D perhaps matching TRBD2 (5 bases). Deletions cut 5 bases from V and 9 bases from J, with 17 bases between. The germline V gene encodes CDR1 MDHEN and CDR2 SYDVKM. This CDR3 has 14 residues. The CDR3 reads CASSPPLAPGEQFF. The DNA of the CDR3 is TGTGCCAGCAGTCCACCCCTAGCCCCCGGTGAGCAGTTCTTC.

The CDR3 DNA reads TGTGCCAGCAGCGGCCCCTTTTCGGGGACTAACTATGGCTACACCTTC. Its protein is CASSGPFSGTNYGYTF. The chain has TRBV9 and TRBJ1-2, with D unclear. Per the germline V gene, CDR1 is SGDLS and CDR2 is YYNGEE. V shed 3 bases and J shed 0 bases, with 15 bases lying between them. This CDR3 is 16 amino acids long. The complete variable domain, with remaining parts taken from reference TRBV9 and TRBJ1-2, reads DSGVTQTPKHLITATGQRVTLRCSPRSGDLSVYWYQQSLDQGLQFLIQYYNGEERAKGNILERFSAQQFPDLHSELNLSSLELGDSALYFCASSGPFSGTNYGYTFGSGTRLTVV.

The V and J genes are TRBV6-5 and TRBJ2-3; D unresolved. Germline assignment: CDR1 MNHEY and CDR2 SVGAGI. Trimming took 0 bases from V and 0 from J, leaving 4 bases between them. The CDR3 covers 14 residues. The CDR3 region is CASSYSHSTDTQYF. In DNA, the CDR3 is TGTGCCAGCAGTTACTCCCATAGCACAGATACGCAGTATTTT.

The J gene is TRBJ2-2, the V gene TRBV18; tentative D call: TRBD2 (6 bases). Trimming shortened V by 3 bases and J by 6 bases, and 8 bases separated the two germline ends. The CDR3 consists of 13 residues. CDR1 KGHSH and CDR2 LQKENI come from the germline V gene. The CDR3 nucleotides read TGTGCCAGCTCACCGAGGGAGGCCGGGGAGCTGTTTTTT. Translation gives CASSPREAGELFF.

The V gene is TRBV7-2, the J gene TRBJ2-7, with a weak D call TRBD1 (6 bases). Trimming shortened V by 6 bases and J by 3 bases, and 18 bases separated the two germline ends. This CDR3 is 15 amino acids long. Germline-derived CDR1 and CDR2 are SGHTA and FQGNSA. The CDR3 bases are TGTGCCAGCAGTCGGGGACACAACGGTCGCTACGAGCAGTACTTC. Translating gives CASSRGHNGRYEQYF.

The chain is built from TRBV10-1 and TRBJ2-7; D might be TRBD2 (6 bases). Germline CDR1 WNHNN, CDR2 SYGVQD (reference sequence). This CDR3 contains 16 residues. V shed 4 bases and J shed 1 base, with 17 bases lying between them. The chain's CDR3 is CASSVPFAAGSYEQYF. In nucleotides, the CDR3 is TGCGCCAGCAGTGTACCCTTCGCGGCGGGATCCTACGAGCAGTACTTC.

The CDR3 sequence: CASSQAELAPSYEQYF. The CDR3 DNA reads TGTGCCAGCAGCCAAGCGGAGCTAGCTCCCTCCTACGAGCAGTACTTC. The rearrangement uses TRBV4-2 and TRBJ2-7, with D tentatively TRBD2 (5 bases). CDR3 length: 16 residues. Germline CDR1 LGHNA, CDR2 YNFKEQ. Trimming took off 1 base at V and 0 bases at J, with 13 bases between the two ends.

This clone was seen a handful of times. This rearrangement joins TRBV19 to TRBJ1-2; 8 nucleotides match TRBD1. The length of the CDR3 is 17 residues. The ends lost 6 bases at V and 3 bases at J; junction bases unmatched: 15. Germline V gene data show CDR1 as LNHDA and CDR2 as SQIVND (reference sequence). The CDR3 nucleotides are TGTGCCAGTAGCACCGGGACAGGTCAGAGAGGGTACTATGGCTACACCTTC. It encodes CASSTGTGQRGYYGYTF.

The chain has TRBV15 and TRBJ1-2; 8 bases map to TRBD1. V gave up 4 bases and J gave up 5 bases; unmatched junction bases: 18. Germline-derived CDR1 and CDR2 are LNHNV and YYDKDF (reference sequence). The CDR3 has 18 amino acids. The CDR3 reads CATSTRRAGTGDWYGYTF. For the CDR3, the DNA is TGTGCCACCAGCACGAGAAGGGCCGGGACAGGAGATTGGTATGGCTACACCTTC.

This clone was seen a few times. The chain combines TRBV10-2 with TRBJ1-5, with D unresolved. The CDR3 contains 13 residues. Germline V gene lookup returns CDR1 WSHSY and CDR2 SAAADI. V lost 11 bases, J lost 6 bases, and 17 bases lay in between. DNA for the CDR3: TGCGCCTCCGAAGTGGGCCCCGGTCAGCCCCAGCATTTT. The encoded protein is CASEVGPGQPQHF.

This chain links TRBV4-3 with TRBJ1-1, with TRBD1 as a possible D gene (5 bases). The CDR3 runs to 14 residues. Deletions cut 4 bases from V and 3 bases from J, with 12 bases between. Germline assignment: CDR1 LGHNA and CDR2 YSLEER. In DNA, the CDR3 is TGCGCCAGCAGCCGATGGGGGGGGGACACTGAAGCTTTCTTT. It encodes CASSRWGGDTEAFF.

The chain joins TRBV19 to TRBJ2-7; TRBD1 agrees at 8 bases. The J segment lost 4 bases and the V segment lost 6 bases, leaving 2 bases of the junction unmatched. The CDR3 consists of 12 residues. Germline CDR1 is LNHDA and CDR2 is SQIVND (reference sequence). The CDR3 DNA reads TGTGCCAGTAGCCACAGGGGGTACGAGCAGTACTTC. This encodes CASSHRGYEQYF.

This chain uses TRBV12-5 with TRBJ2-2; 7 nucleotides agree with TRBD1. Germline V gene data show CDR1 as LGHNT and CDR2 as FRNRAP. The CDR3 is 16 residues long. The ends lost 5 bases at V and 4 bases at J; junction bases unmatched: 10. The CDR3 sequence is CASGAKGAMGTGELFF. DNA of the CDR3: TGTGCTAGTGGTGCCAAGGGGGCGATGGGCACCGGGGAGCTGTTTTTT. Full variable domain (outside the CDR3, taken from reference TRBV12-5 and TRBJ2-2): DARVTQTPRHKVTEMGQEVTMRCQPILGHNTVFWYRQTMMQGLELLAYFRNRAPLDDSGMPKDRFSAEMPDATLATLKIQPSEPRDSAVYFCASGAKGAMGTGELFFGEGSRLTVL.

The chain joins TRBV7-9 to TRBJ2-1; D gene uncertain. V was trimmed by 3 bases and J by 2 bases, leaving 11 bases between them. The germline V gene encodes CDR1 SEHNR and CDR2 FQNEAQ (reference sequence). This CDR3 region has 15 residues. This CDR3 reads CASSFQAHTYNEQFF. The CDR3 nucleotides are TGTGCCAGCAGCTTCCAGGCTCATACCTACAATGAGCAGTTCTTC.

The chain links TRBV18 to TRBJ2-1, with a weak D call TRBD1 (5 bases). CDR1 is KGHSH and CDR2 is LQKENI in the germline V gene. Trimming cost V 0 bases and J 7 bases, with 16 bases left between them. CDR3 length equals 16 residues. DNA of the CDR3: TGTGCCAGCTCACCACCGGGGCTTCAGACCGGGAATGAGCAGTTCTTC. This translates into CASSPPGLQTGNEQFF.

The chain carries TRBV9 and TRBJ2-7; 8 bases match TRBD1. Germline CDR1 SGDLS, CDR2 YYNGEE. V trimming: 3 bases; J trimming: 7 bases; junction bases outside the gene matches: 6. The length of the CDR3 is 13 residues. This chain's CDR3 is CASSASGGREQYF. The CDR3 nucleotides are TGTGCCAGCAGCGCTTCAGGGGGCCGGGAGCAGTACTTC.

The chain joins TRBV4-3 to TRBJ2-2; the D is unclear. Germline lookup yields CDR1 LGHNA and CDR2 YSLEER. The CDR3 spans 16 residues. The germline V and J ends were trimmed by 4 bases and 6 bases, with 18 bases remaining between them. The chain's CDR3 is CASSRSVRVLSGELFF. The CDR3 bases are TGCGCCAGCAGCCGCAGCGTACGGGTTTTATCCGGGGAGCTGTTTTTT.

This clone has more than one count but fewer than ten. The genes are TRBV28 and TRBJ2-5, with 9 bases that match TRBD1. After removal of 2 bases from V and 2 bases from J, the junction contained 6 bases not matched to a gene. CDR3 length: 16 residues. CDR1 and CDR2 (germline): MDHEN, SYDVKM. The CDR3 here is CASSLAGGTGQETQYF. The CDR3 nucleotides read TGTGCCAGCAGTTTAGCTGGTGGGACAGGGCAAGAGACCCAGTACTTC.

The V and J genes are TRBV27 and TRBJ2-7; unclear D gene. CDR1 and CDR2 from the germline V gene are MNHEY and SMNVEV (reference sequence). This CDR3 is built from 12 residues. The V end was cut by 4 bases, the J end by 3 bases, with 7 bases between. As DNA, the CDR3 is TGTGCCAGCAGTTCCCCCTACTACGAGCAGTACTTC. It specifies CASSSPYYEQYF.